What follows describes a single TCR beta chain. Its specificity is unknown. The data belong to a study of CD8+ T cells in alopecia areata. Notes on the study in general: More clonal than normal scalp was lesional scalp, particularly alopecia totalis/universalis.

Extraction of RNA preceded its reverse transcription into cDNA, which served as the sequencing template. Assay used: immunoSEQ multiplex PCR; TCRdb lists only in-frame clones, some missing. The table lists more than 150,000 clones, around 50% of them singletons. This TCR derives from a human donor with alopecia areata. Sequenced here: CD4+ T cells sorted from blood, sampled at week 0.

The CDR3 DNA reads as TGTGCCAGCAGTTCTCCGGGACAGGGGAAGGCTGAAGCTTTCTTT. Protein sequence: CASSSPGQGKAEAFF. The chain recombines TRBV27 with TRBJ1-1, with 10 bases fitting TRBD1. This CDR3 is 15 amino acids long. V lost 4 bases to trimming and J lost 6 bases; unmatched junction nucleotides: 8. Germline CDR1 is MNHEY and CDR2 is SMNVEV (reference sequence).